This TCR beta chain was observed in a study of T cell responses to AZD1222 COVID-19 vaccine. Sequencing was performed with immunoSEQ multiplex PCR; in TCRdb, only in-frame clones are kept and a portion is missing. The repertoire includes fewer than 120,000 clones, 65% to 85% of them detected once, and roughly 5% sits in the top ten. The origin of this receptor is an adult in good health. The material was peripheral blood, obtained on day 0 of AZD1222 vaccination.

The CDR3 loop is CASSLAWTSGINEQFF. CDR3 bases: TGTGCCAGCAGCTTAGCGTGGACTAGCGGGATCAATGAGCAGTTCTTC. The chain recombines TRBV7-9 with TRBJ2-1; the match to TRBD2 covers 12 bases. The J segment lost 6 bases and the V segment lost 0 bases, leaving 3 bases of the junction unmatched. This CDR3 spans 16 amino acids. The V gene's germline CDR1 is SEHNR and CDR2 FQNEAQ (reference sequence).